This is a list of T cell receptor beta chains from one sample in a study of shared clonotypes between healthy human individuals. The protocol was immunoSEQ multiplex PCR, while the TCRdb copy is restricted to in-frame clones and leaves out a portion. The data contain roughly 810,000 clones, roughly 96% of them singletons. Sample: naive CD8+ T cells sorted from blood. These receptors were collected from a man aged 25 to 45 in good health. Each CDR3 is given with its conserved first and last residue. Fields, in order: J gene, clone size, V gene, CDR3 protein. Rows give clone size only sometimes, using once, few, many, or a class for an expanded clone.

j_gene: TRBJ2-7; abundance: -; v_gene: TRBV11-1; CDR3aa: CASSLGLHYEQYF
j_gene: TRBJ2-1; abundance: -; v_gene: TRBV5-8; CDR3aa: CASSWGLAGNNEQFF
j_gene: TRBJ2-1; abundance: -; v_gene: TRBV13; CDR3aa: CASSSDGYHSFF
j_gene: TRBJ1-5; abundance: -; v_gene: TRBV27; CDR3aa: CASWTGDQPQHF
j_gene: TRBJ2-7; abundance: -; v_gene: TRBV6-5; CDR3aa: CASSYRQGAGEQYF
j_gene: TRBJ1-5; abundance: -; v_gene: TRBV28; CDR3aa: CASSPTEGTLNQPQHF
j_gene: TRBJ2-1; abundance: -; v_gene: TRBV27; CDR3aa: CASSSNTGTAYNEQFF
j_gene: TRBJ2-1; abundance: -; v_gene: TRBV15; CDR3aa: CATSRVAEGYNEQFF
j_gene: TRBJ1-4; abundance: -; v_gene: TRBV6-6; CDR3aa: CASSVANEKLFF
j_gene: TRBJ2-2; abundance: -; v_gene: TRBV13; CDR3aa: CASSFLPGELFF
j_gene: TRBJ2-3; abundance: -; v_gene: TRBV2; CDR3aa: CASSVGVTGTDTQYF
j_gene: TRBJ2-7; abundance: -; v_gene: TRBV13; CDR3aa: CASRPRLAGPYEQYF
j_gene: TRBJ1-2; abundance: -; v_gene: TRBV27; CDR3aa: CASSFRGGNGYTF
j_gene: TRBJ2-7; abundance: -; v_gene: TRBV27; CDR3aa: CASSLSGSGSYEQYF
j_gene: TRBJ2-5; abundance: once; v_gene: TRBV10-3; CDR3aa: CAIRDRDSGMRETQYF
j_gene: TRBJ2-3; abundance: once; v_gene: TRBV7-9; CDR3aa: CASSPISTDTQYF
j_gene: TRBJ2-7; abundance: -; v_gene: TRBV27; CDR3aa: CASSLSARLEVYEQYF
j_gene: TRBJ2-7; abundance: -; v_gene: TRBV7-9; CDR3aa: CASSLDGSEQYF
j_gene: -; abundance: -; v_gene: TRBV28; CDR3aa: CASVQGADYEQYF
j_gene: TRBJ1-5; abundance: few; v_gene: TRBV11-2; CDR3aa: CASSLGQGGQPQHF
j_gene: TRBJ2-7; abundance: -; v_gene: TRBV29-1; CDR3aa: CSVEAVTSGSYEQYF
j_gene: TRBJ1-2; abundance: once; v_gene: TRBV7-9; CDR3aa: CASSLADRGQGYTF
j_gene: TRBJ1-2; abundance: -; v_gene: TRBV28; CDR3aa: CASSPIQGIYGYTF
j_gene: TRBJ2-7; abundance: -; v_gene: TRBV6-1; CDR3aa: CASWGGPVYEQYF
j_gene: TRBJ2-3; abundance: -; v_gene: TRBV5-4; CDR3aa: CASSFTSGPPDTQYF
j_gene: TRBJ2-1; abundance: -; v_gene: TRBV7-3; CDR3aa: CASSPEQGLLNEQFF
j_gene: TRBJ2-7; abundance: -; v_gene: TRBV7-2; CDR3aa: CASSLNTPHEQYF
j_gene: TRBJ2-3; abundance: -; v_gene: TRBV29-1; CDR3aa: CSVVLDTGTDTQYF
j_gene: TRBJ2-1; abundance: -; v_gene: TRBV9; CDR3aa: CASSDQGRGDNEQFF
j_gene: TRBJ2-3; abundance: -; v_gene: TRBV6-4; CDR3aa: CASSALAGTDTQYF
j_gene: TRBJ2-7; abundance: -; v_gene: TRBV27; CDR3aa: CASSVTTQGAWGGQYF
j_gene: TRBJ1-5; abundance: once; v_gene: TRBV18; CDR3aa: CASSGLQGASNQPQHF
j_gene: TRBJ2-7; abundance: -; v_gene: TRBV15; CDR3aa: CATSRDRGRTSYEQYF
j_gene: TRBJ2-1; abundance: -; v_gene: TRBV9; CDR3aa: CASSVDPAVGYNEQFF
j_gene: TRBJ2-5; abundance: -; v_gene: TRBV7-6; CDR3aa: CASSLGAGGDQYF
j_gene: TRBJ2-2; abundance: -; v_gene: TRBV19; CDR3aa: CASSIRAGAGELFF
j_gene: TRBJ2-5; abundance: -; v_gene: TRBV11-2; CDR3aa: CASTGEREPSQTQYF
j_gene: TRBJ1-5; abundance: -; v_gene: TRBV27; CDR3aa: CASSFLGGNQPQHF
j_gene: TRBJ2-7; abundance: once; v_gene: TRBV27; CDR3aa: CASSLTRQRGEQYF
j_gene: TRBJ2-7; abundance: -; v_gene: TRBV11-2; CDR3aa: CASSLFSLSGDHEQYF
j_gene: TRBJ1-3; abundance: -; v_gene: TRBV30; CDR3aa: CAWRFEQGASSGNTIYF
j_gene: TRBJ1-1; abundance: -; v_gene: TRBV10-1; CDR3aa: CASSARKPEAFF
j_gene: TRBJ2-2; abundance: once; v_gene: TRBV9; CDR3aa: CASSVGGTGELFF
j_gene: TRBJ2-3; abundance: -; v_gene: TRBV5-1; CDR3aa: CASSLLSLAGTTDTQYF
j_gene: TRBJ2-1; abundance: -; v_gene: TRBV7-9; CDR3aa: CASSFSPGEQFF
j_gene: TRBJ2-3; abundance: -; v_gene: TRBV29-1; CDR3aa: CSVDSYPGTSGRSPGTDTQYF
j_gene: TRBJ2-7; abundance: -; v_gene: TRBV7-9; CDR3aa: CASSSPGTGGFSGSEYF
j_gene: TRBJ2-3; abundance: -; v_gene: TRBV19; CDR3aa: CASSLGGASTDTQYF
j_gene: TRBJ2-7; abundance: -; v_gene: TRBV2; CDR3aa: CAAGTEHLRPTYEQYF
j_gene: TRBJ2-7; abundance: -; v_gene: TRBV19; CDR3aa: CASSFFLAGVYEQYF
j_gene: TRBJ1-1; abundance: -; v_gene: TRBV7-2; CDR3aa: CASRERGSYTEAFF
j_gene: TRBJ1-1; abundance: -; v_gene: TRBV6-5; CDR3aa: CASRRNTEAFF